Shown below are 32 T cell receptor beta chains from a single sample sequenced in a study of PD-1 blockade in classical Hodgkin lymphoma. The assay was immunoSEQ multiplex PCR, and TCRdb's table has in-frame clones only and misses some. The data hold 55,000 to 80,000 clones, with roughly 91% observed a single time. Every patient experienced relapse after autologous stem cell transplantation, and brentuximab vedotin exposure varied. This specimen consisted of peripheral blood mononuclear cells (PBMCs), obtained at baseline. These receptor sequences come from a human donor with classical Hodgkin lymphoma.

The V call is TRBV7-3, the J call TRBJ2-6; D call uncertain. CDR1 is SGHTA, CDR2 FQGTGA, per germline. This CDR3 region has 16 residues. V gave up 4 bases and J gave up 3 bases, with 13 bases separating them. The CDR3 is CASSSNPALGANVLTF. CDR3 nucleotides: TGTGCCAGCAGCTCGAACCCGGCCCTTGGGGCCAACGTCCTGACTTTC. Full variable domain (remainder filled in from reference TRBV7-3 and TRBJ2-6): GAGVSQTPSNKVTEKGKYVELRCDPISGHTALYWYRQSLGQGPEFLIYFQGTGAADDSGLPNDRFFAVRPEGSVSTLKIQRTERGDSAVYLCASSSNPALGANVLTFGAGSRLTVL.

The J gene is TRBJ1-1, the V gene TRBV4-2; D remains ambiguous. The CDR3 covers 15 residues. Per the germline V gene, CDR1 is LGHNA and CDR2 is YNFKEQ. V lost 1 base to trimming and J lost 0 bases, with 9 bases between them. This CDR3 is CASSQGEALNTEAFF. The CDR3 DNA reads TGTGCCAGCAGCCAAGGGGAGGCTTTGAACACTGAAGCTTTCTTT.

This clone was observed a single time. The V call is TRBV5-1, the J call TRBJ2-7; no clear D gene. V lost 2 bases and J lost 5, with 8 bases in between. This CDR3 is built from 12 residues. The germline gives CDR1 SGHRS, CDR2 YFSETQ. The CDR3 region is CASSLGSHEQYF. The CDR3 DNA reads TGCGCCAGCAGCTTAGGCAGCCACGAGCAGTACTTC.

The chain joins TRBV7-6 to TRBJ2-3; D is perhaps TRBD2 (6 bases). CDR3 size: 15 residues. The germline gives CDR1 SGHVS, CDR2 FNYEAQ. V lost 2 bases, J lost 3 bases, and 12 bases lay in between. The CDR3 protein is CASSLWGESTDTQYF. The CDR3 nucleotides read TGTGCCAGCAGCTTATGGGGGGAGTCTACAGATACGCAGTATTTT.

This clone was seen only once. The chain employs TRBV6-5 and TRBJ2-2; TRBD1 aligns across 7 bases. CDR1 and CDR2 from the germline V gene are MNHEY and SVGAGI. The CDR3 extends over 16 amino acids. The trim removed 1 base at V and 8 bases at J, leaving 10 bases unmatched. The CDR3 protein is CASSYFSRQGGGELFF. CDR3 DNA sequence: TGTGCCAGCAGTTACTTCAGTCGACAGGGTGGTGGGGAGCTGTTTTTT.

V is TRBV4-2 and J is TRBJ2-7, with TRBD2 identical over 9 bases. V lost 5 bases, J lost 2 bases, and 7 bases stayed unmatched. There are 15 residues in the CDR3. Germline V CDR1 and CDR2: LGHNA, YNFKEQ. The CDR3 reads CASSTTAGGPYEQYF. CDR3 nucleotide sequence: TGTGCCAGCAGCACGACGGCGGGAGGGCCCTACGAGCAGTACTTC.

CDR3 amino acids: CASSSEGSKAFF. DNA for the CDR3: TGTGCCAGCAGTTCCGAGGGGTCGAAAGCTTTCTTT. The rearrangement links TRBV6-5 to TRBJ1-1; possible D gene TRBD1, 5 bases. The germline V and J ends were trimmed by 4 bases and 9 bases, with 12 bases remaining between them. The CDR3 length is 12 residues. Looked up from germline, CDR1 is MNHEY and CDR2 is SVGAGI.

The chain links TRBV4-3 to TRBJ1-5; D may be TRBD1 (5 bases). Germline CDR1 is LGHNA and CDR2 is YSLEER. The CDR3 covers 19 residues. V gave up 0 bases and J gave up 0 bases, with 18 bases separating them. The DNA for the CDR3 is TGCGCCAGCAGCCAAGAAGGTGGCACCGGGGGGTATAGCAATCAGCCCCAGCATTTT. It codes for CASSQEGGTGGYSNQPQHF.

This chain joins TRBV6-5 and TRBJ1-2; D call uncertain. V was shortened by 0 bases and J by 3 bases, with 11 bases between the two germline ends. The CDR3 is made up of 15 amino acids. The germline CDR1 and CDR2 sequences are MNHEY and SVGAGI. CDR3 residues: CASSYSNSAYYGYTF. CDR3 sequence (DNA): TGTGCCAGCAGTTACTCGAATTCCGCCTACTATGGCTACACCTTC.

The chain recombines TRBV6-5 with TRBJ1-1; D uncertain. The CDR3 totals 13 residues. Germline V CDR1 and CDR2: MNHEY, SVGAGI. Trimming pared 7 bases from V and 1 base from J, leaving 10 bases between. The CDR3 sequence: CASTPLENTEAFF. The CDR3 DNA reads as TGTGCCAGCACCCCCCTTGAGAACACTGAAGCTTTCTTT.

This rearrangement joins TRBV27 to TRBJ2-7; 8 bases agree with TRBD2. This CDR3 spans 14 amino acids. CDR1 MNHEY and CDR2 SMNVEV come from the germline V gene (reference sequence). J was trimmed by 6 bases and V by 9 bases; bases with no gene match: 13. The CDR3 here is CASQIWDGRGEQYF. CDR3 bases: TGTGCCAGTCAAATTTGGGACGGGAGGGGCGAGCAGTACTTC.

J is TRBJ2-7 and V is TRBV19, with 7 bases that match TRBD2. V was clipped by 3 bases and J by 5 bases; unmatched bases: 7. In germline, CDR1 is LNHDA, CDR2 SQIVND (reference sequence). The length of the CDR3 is 14 residues. CDR3 region: CASSMGGVGDEQYF. Here the CDR3 DNA reads TGTGCCAGTAGTATGGGGGGGGTCGGCGACGAGCAGTACTTC.

This chain links TRBV25-1 with TRBJ1-6, with 7 bases that match TRBD1. V shed 4 bases, J shed 2 bases, and the junction held 5 bases outside the gene matches. There are 16 residues in the CDR3. Looked up from germline, CDR1 is MGHDK and CDR2 is SYGVNS. The CDR3 protein is CASSGRGVTYNSPLHF. CDR3 in DNA: TGTGCCAGCAGTGGCAGGGGGGTGACCTATAATTCACCCCTCCACTTT.

CDR3 loop: CASSRGQDMSTGELFF. Here the CDR3 DNA reads TGTGCCAGCAGTAGGGGACAGGATATGAGCACCGGGGAGCTGTTTTTT. This chain connects TRBV27 to TRBJ2-2; 8 nucleotides match TRBD1. CDR3 length: 16 amino acids. V gave up 5 bases and J gave up 4 bases; unmatched junction bases: 9. Germline V gene sequence: CDR1 MNHEY, CDR2 SMNVEV (reference sequence).

This chain joins TRBV27 and TRBJ2-1; D gene uncertain. The V end was cut by 3 bases, the J end by 9 bases, with 9 bases between. CDR1 and CDR2 (germline): MNHEY, SMNVEV (reference sequence). CDR3 length: 12 residues. The CDR3 spells CASSFRVGEQFF. CDR3 nucleotide sequence: TGTGCCAGCAGTTTTCGGGTTGGTGAGCAGTTCTTC.

J is TRBJ1-2 and V is TRBV19; TRBD1 aligns across 12 bases. The CDR3 has 19 amino acids. From germline, CDR1 is LNHDA and CDR2 SQIVND (reference sequence). Trimming cost V 7 bases and J 1 base; bases outside gene matches: 16. The CDR3 loop is CASKKGQGASSTINYGYTF. CDR3 DNA sequence: TGTGCCAGTAAAAAGGGACAGGGGGCATCTTCAACCATTAACTATGGCTACACCTTC.

The chain joins TRBV6-6 to TRBJ2-2; TRBD1 matches at 8 bases. The CDR3 extends over 14 amino acids. Germline V CDR1 and CDR2: MNHNY, SVGAGI (reference sequence). V gave up 7 bases and J gave up 7 bases; unmatched junction bases: 8. DNA for the CDR3: TGTGCCAGCACCGACAGGGGCGGGCTCGGGGAGCTGTTTTTT. It encodes CASTDRGGLGELFF.

This clone was recorded only once. The rearrangement joins TRBV7-9 to TRBJ1-4, with D unresolved. Germline V gives CDR1 SEHNR, CDR2 FQNEAQ (reference sequence). V lost 5 bases to trimming and J lost 8 bases, with 18 bases between them. The CDR3 has 15 amino acids. The chain's CDR3 is CASSRPTAREEKLFF. In DNA form, the CDR3 reads TGTGCCAGCAGCCGCCCGACGGCCAGAGAAGAAAAACTGTTTTTT. The variable domain in full, with the rest retrieved from reference TRBV7-9 and TRBJ1-4, is DTGVSQNPRHKITKRGQNVTFRCDPISEHNRLYWYRQTLGQGPEFLTYFQNEAQLEKSRLLSDRFSAERPKGSFSTLEIQRTEQGDSAMYLCASSRPTAREEKLFFGSGTQLSVL.

J is TRBJ2-3 and V is TRBV13; 8 bases fit TRBD2. Losses at the gene ends were 4 bases for V and 0 bases for J; bases not matched to a gene: 15. This CDR3 comprises 19 residues. Germline loops: CDR1 PRHDT, CDR2 FYEKMQ (reference sequence). The DNA for the CDR3 is TGTGCCAGCAGCTGGGGTGGAGGTAGCGGGACGATGAGCACAGATACGCAGTATTTT. This sequence encodes CASSWGGGSGTMSTDTQYF.

The chain joins TRBV30 to TRBJ1-2, with 9 positions matching TRBD1. This CDR3 has 15 residues. The V gene end was trimmed by 3 bases and the J gene end by 4 bases; junction bases not matched to a gene: 9. Germline V lookup: CDR1 GTSNPN, CDR2 SVGIG (reference sequence). The CDR3 DNA follows: TGTGCCTGGAGCGTACAGGGGGCTCAGGCCTATGGCTACACCTTC. This gives the protein CAWSVQGAQAYGYTF.

The V call is TRBV19, the J call TRBJ1-1; possibly TRBD1 for D (5 bases). Trimming cost V 2 bases and J 1 base, with 8 bases left between them. Germline V gene lookup returns CDR1 LNHDA and CDR2 SQIVND (reference sequence). The CDR3 is 14 amino acids. DNA for the CDR3: TGTGCCAGTAGTATAAGGGGTAAGAACACTGAAGCTTTCTTT. Translation gives CASSIRGKNTEAFF.

The J gene is TRBJ2-5, the V gene TRBV28; 8 bases map to TRBD1. The length of the CDR3 is 16 residues. V was pared by 4 bases and J by 3 bases, with 10 bases of the junction left unmatched. Germline lookup yields CDR1 MDHEN and CDR2 SYDVKM. The DNA for the CDR3 is TGTGCCAGCAGTTCTTACAGGGGGGCAGGTGAAGAGACCCAGTACTTC. This codes for CASSSYRGAGEETQYF. Using reference TRBV28 and TRBJ2-5 for the parts outside the CDR3, the full variable domain is DVKVTQSSRYLVKRTGEKVFLECVQDMDHENMFWYRQDPGLGLRLIYFSYDVKMKEKGDIPEGYSVSREKKERFSLILESASTNQTSMYLCASSSYRGAGEETQYFGPGTRLLVL.

The chain uses TRBV25-1 and TRBJ2-5; either TRBD1 or TRBD2 may supply D (6 bases each). Germline V gene lookup returns CDR1 MGHDK and CDR2 SYGVNS. Trimming cost V 5 bases and J 2 bases, with 18 bases left between them. The CDR3 length is 16 residues. The CDR3: CASSNIRGQGQETQYF. The CDR3 bases are TGTGCCAGCAGTAATATACGGGGGCAGGGGCAAGAGACCCAGTACTTC. The full variable domain, rest sourced from reference TRBV25-1 and TRBJ2-5, is EADIYQTPRYLVIGTGKKITLECSQTMGHDKMYWYQQDPGMELHLIHYSYGVNSTEKGDLSSESTVSRIRTEHFPLTLESARPSHTSQYLCASSNIRGQGQETQYFGPGTRLLVL.

In nucleotides, the CDR3 is TGTGCCAGTAGCCCGGATAAACAGGGGGCTTGGCTGGACACCGGGGAGCTGTTTTTT. This gives the protein CASSPDKQGAWLDTGELFF. This chain links TRBV19 with TRBJ2-2; 9 nucleotides agree with TRBD1. CDR3 length equals 19 residues. Germline CDR1 and CDR2: LNHDA and SQIVND (reference sequence). The V gene end was trimmed by 6 bases and the J gene end by 3 bases; junction bases not matched to a gene: 17.

The chain joins TRBV4-1 to TRBJ2-7; a weak D match, TRBD1 (5 bases). Germline-derived CDR1 and CDR2 are MGHRA and YSYEKL. With 4 bases removed from V and 0 bases from J, the gap between germline ends came to 13 bases. CDR3 size: 15 residues. In DNA form, the CDR3 reads TGCGCCAGCAGCCCAAAGGGCCAGGGCTCCTACGAGCAGTACTTC. The encoded protein is CASSPKGQGSYEQYF.

The J gene is TRBJ2-3, the V gene TRBV7-9; the D gene could be TRBD1 or TRBD2 (6 bases each). Germline lookup yields CDR1 SEHNR and CDR2 FQNEAQ (reference sequence). V was clipped by 1 base and J by 4 bases, with 15 bases between them. The CDR3 spans 16 residues. CDR3 sequence reads: CASSLEGGLFADTQYF. CDR3 bases: TGTGCCAGCAGCTTAGAGGGGGGATTGTTCGCAGATACGCAGTATTTT.

The V call is TRBV13, the J call TRBJ1-4; perhaps TRBD1 as D (6 bases). The CDR3 is 15 residues long. V dropped 5 bases and J dropped 8 bases, with 18 bases sitting between them. The germline V gene has CDR1 PRHDT and CDR2 FYEKMQ (reference sequence). The CDR3 nucleotides read TGTGCCAGCAGCCGCGACAGGTTGGTCCCCGAAAAACTGTTTTTT. This sequence encodes CASSRDRLVPEKLFF.

The rearrangement links TRBV9 to TRBJ1-2; the D gene is possibly TRBD1 (5 bases). Germline CDR1 and CDR2: SGDLS and YYNGEE. The ends were cut back, 3 bases at V and 8 bases at J, with 11 bases in the middle. The length of the CDR3 is 12 residues. The CDR3 region has the DNA TGTGCCAGCAGCGCGGGGACCTCCGGCTACACCTTC. It is translated as CASSAGTSGYTF.

This chain uses TRBV7-6 with TRBJ2-5; TRBD2 aligns across 12 bases. V shed 5 bases, J shed 3 bases, and the junction held 4 bases outside the gene matches. This CDR3 region has 15 residues. The germline V gene has CDR1 SGHVS and CDR2 FNYEAQ. This CDR3 reads CASSPRTSGKETQYF. The CDR3 bases are TGTGCCAGCAGCCCCCGGACTAGCGGGAAAGAGACCCAGTACTTC.

CDR3 loop: CASSYSGLRTADGYTF. The CDR3 DNA reads TGTGCCAGCAGTTACTCGGGCCTTAGAACGGCGGATGGCTACACCTTC. This chain connects TRBV6-6 to TRBJ1-2; D is unclear. This CDR3 comprises 16 residues. Germline V gives CDR1 MNHNY, CDR2 SVGAGI (reference sequence). V shed 0 bases and J shed 6 bases, with 17 bases lying between them.

The chain links TRBV5-4 to TRBJ1-1; 10 bases match TRBD1. The V gene end was trimmed by 4 bases and the J gene end by 3 bases; junction bases not matched to a gene: 6. The CDR3 consists of 15 residues. In germline, CDR1 is SGHNT, CDR2 YYREEE (reference sequence). The chain's CDR3 is CASSPGDRGHTEAFF. CDR3 bases: TGTGCCAGCAGCCCGGGGGACAGGGGTCACACTGAAGCTTTCTTT.

This clone was recorded only once. V gene TRBV27 combines with J gene TRBJ2-6; D tentatively reads TRBD1 or TRBD2 (5 bases each). CDR3 length: 19 amino acids. Looked up from germline, CDR1 is MNHEY and CDR2 is SMNVEV (reference sequence). Trimming cost V 3 bases and J 0 bases, with 18 bases left between them. CDR3 amino acids: CASSLRVAGYDSGANVLTF. CDR3 sequence (DNA): TGTGCCAGCAGTTTGCGGGTGGCAGGGTATGACTCTGGGGCCAACGTCCTGACTTTC.